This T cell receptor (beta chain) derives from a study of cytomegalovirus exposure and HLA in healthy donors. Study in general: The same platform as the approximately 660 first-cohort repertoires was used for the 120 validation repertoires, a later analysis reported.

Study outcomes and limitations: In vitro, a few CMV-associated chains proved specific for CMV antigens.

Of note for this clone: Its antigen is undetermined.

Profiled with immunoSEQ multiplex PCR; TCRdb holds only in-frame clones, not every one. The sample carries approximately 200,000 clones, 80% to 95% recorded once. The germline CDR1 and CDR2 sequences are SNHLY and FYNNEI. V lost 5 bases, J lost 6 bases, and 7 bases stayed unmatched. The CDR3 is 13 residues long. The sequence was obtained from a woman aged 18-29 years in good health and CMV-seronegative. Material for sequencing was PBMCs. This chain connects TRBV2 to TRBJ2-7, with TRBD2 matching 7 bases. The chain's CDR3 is CASSLSRESEQYF. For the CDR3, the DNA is TGTGCCAGCAGTCTCTCGCGGGAGAGCGAGCAGTACTTC.